The 8 T cell receptor beta chains in this list originate from one sample, sequenced in a study of cytomegalovirus exposure and HLA in healthy donors. Researchers ran the PCR with 60 Vbeta and 13 Jbeta primers. Generated by immunoSEQ multiplex PCR, the TCRdb table keeps only in-frame clones and is missing some. The repertoire table contains about 100,000 clones. What was sequenced was PBMCs. Receptors originate from a man aged 45 to 65 in good health and CMV-seronegative.

This CDR3 reads CASSTRRGEKLFF. For the CDR3, the DNA is TGTGCCAGTAGTACCCGCAGAGGTGAAAAACTGTTTTTT. The genes are TRBV19 and TRBJ1-4; D call uncertain. Germline V gives CDR1 LNHDA, CDR2 SQIVND (reference sequence). Trimming pared 4 bases from V and 7 bases from J, leaving 10 bases between. The CDR3 is made up of 13 amino acids. Variable domain in full (rest from reference TRBV19 and TRBJ1-4): DGGITQSPKYLFRKEGQNVTLSCEQNLNHDAMYWYRQDPGQGLRLIYYSQIVNDFQKGDIAEGYSVSREKKESFPLTVTSAQKNPTAFYLCASSTRRGEKLFFGSGTQLSVL.

This chain connects TRBV30 to TRBJ1-4; 7 nucleotides line up with TRBD1. CDR1 is GTSNPN and CDR2 is SVGIG in the germline V gene (reference sequence). V dropped 2 bases and J dropped 5; count of bases not matched to a gene: 8. The CDR3 spans 15 residues. This CDR3 reads CAWSTRTGRNEKLFF. In DNA form, the CDR3 reads TGTGCCTGGAGTACTCGGACAGGCCGCAATGAAAAACTGTTTTTT.

This chain connects TRBV5-1 to TRBJ1-1; D perhaps matches TRBD1 (5 bases). Trimming pared 7 bases from V and 1 base from J, leaving 11 bases between. CDR1 and CDR2 (germline): SGHRS, YFSETQ. CDR3 size: 13 residues. This CDR3 reads CASSTGGNTEAFF. The CDR3 bases are TGCGCCAGCTCTACCGGGGGGAACACTGAAGCTTTCTTT.

The CDR3, as DNA: TGTGCCAGTACCCCCCTTTTGGGAGCCGGGGAGCTGTTTTTT. It translates to CASTPLLGAGELFF. This chain uses TRBV19 with TRBJ2-2; weak D call: TRBD2 (5 bases). V lost 7 bases and J 6 bases, leaving 15 bases between the germline ends. Germline CDR1 LNHDA, CDR2 SQIVND (reference sequence). CDR3 length: 14 residues.

In the case of this clone: The sample holds other DNA sequences that translate to the same CDR3. This chain joins TRBV5-4 and TRBJ2-7; 11 nucleotides line up with TRBD2. This CDR3 contains 15 residues. The germline gives CDR1 SGHNT, CDR2 YYREEE (reference sequence). J was trimmed by 1 base and V by 4 bases; bases with no gene match: 4. CDR3 region: CASSRGTSGSYEQYF. CDR3 sequence (DNA): TGTGCCAGCAGCCGCGGGACTAGCGGTTCCTACGAGCAGTACTTC.

The rearrangement links TRBV18 to TRBJ1-1; TRBD1 aligns across 7 bases. The ends lost 6 bases at V and 1 base at J; junction bases unmatched: 5. The CDR3 totals 14 residues. Germline lookup yields CDR1 KGHSH and CDR2 LQKENI. This CDR3 reads CASSRDRANTEAFF. The CDR3 coding sequence is TGTGCCAGCTCCCGGGACAGAGCGAACACTGAAGCTTTCTTT.

The CDR3 here is CASSQGWGEDGVAYEQYF. The CDR3 DNA reads TGCGCCAGCAGCCAAGGTTGGGGGGAAGACGGGGTAGCCTACGAGCAGTACTTC. The chain couples TRBV4-3 to TRBJ2-7; D might be TRBD2 (6 bases). Trimming left V 1 base short and J 2 bases short, with 21 bases between. Germline-derived CDR1 and CDR2 are LGHNA and YSLEER. There are 18 residues in the CDR3.

The rearrangement joins TRBV2 to TRBJ2-6, with D unclear. V dropped 11 bases and J dropped 2 bases, with 13 bases sitting between them. Germline V gives CDR1 SNHLY, CDR2 FYNNEI. The CDR3 consists of 14 residues. CDR3 sequence (DNA): TGTGCCGGAAAGGTTGGGCCTGGGGCCAACGTCCTGACTTTC. Protein sequence: CAGKVGPGANVLTF.